A selection of T cell receptor beta chains follows, all from one sample in a study of blood T cell repertoires in COVID-19. Generated by immunoSEQ multiplex PCR, the TCRdb table keeps only in-frame clones and is missing some. This table holds 120,000 to 150,000 clones, roughly 80% found once. The sequencing sample was made of peripheral blood. The receptor set was obtained from a man in his forties or fifties with active or convalescent COVID-19. Both conserved end residues are part of each CDR3. Each record gives: J gene, clone size, V gene, D gene, CDR3 DNA, CDR3 protein. A D gene is named only where the DNA matches it firmly. Expanded clones get a size class; other rows say once, few or many, or leave the size out.

J gene: TRBJ1-2
clone size: few
V gene: TRBV18
D gene: -
CDR3 DNA: TGTGCCAGCTCCGTCCCCGGGACATATGGCTACACCTTC
CDR3 protein: CASSVPGTYGYTF

J gene: TRBJ2-3
clone size: -
V gene: TRBV5-1
D gene: TRBD2
CDR3 DNA: TGCGCCAGCAGCTTGGATGCGGGGGTCGGTACAGATACGCAGTATTTT
CDR3 protein: CASSLDAGVGTDTQYF

J gene: TRBJ1-1
clone size: few
V gene: TRBV7-8
D gene: TRBD1
CDR3 DNA: TGTGCCAGCAGCCGACTCATACAGGGGGGAACTGAAGCTTTCTTT
CDR3 protein: CASSRLIQGGTEAFF

J gene: TRBJ1-1
clone size: -
V gene: TRBV28
D gene: -
CDR3 DNA: TGTGCCAGCAGTTTACCGGTAGTGCGGGGGAAAAGGTTGCAAGCTTTCTTT
CDR3 protein: CASSLPVVRGKRLQAFF

J gene: TRBJ2-3
clone size: -
V gene: TRBV19
D gene: -
CDR3 DNA: TGTGCCAGTAGTTCAAGGACATACCCCACAGATACGCAGTATTTT
CDR3 protein: CASSSRTYPTDTQYF

J gene: TRBJ2-4
clone size: -
V gene: TRBV5-1
D gene: TRBD1
CDR3 DNA: TGCGCCAGCAGCTCTGGACAGGTAAAAAACATTCAGTACTTC
CDR3 protein: CASSSGQVKNIQYF

J gene: TRBJ1-6
clone size: -
V gene: TRBV9
D gene: TRBD1
CDR3 DNA: TGTGCCAGCAGCCCAGGGGGCCCCTATAATTCACCCCTCCACTTT
CDR3 protein: CASSPGGPYNSPLHF

J gene: TRBJ2-1
clone size: -
V gene: TRBV13
D gene: TRBD2
CDR3 DNA: TGTGCCAGCAGCCCCATAGCGGGAGGCTACAATGAGCAGTTCTTC
CDR3 protein: CASSPIAGGYNEQFF

J gene: TRBJ2-3
clone size: -
V gene: TRBV10-3
D gene: -
CDR3 DNA: TGTGCCATCAGTGAAGTGGGGCGAGAGGATACGCAGTATTTT
CDR3 protein: CAISEVGREDTQYF

J gene: TRBJ2-7
clone size: -
V gene: TRBV10-1
D gene: TRBD1
CDR3 DNA: TGCGCCAGCAGTTCAGCCCGAGGGACAGTGTCCTACGAGCAGTACTTC
CDR3 protein: CASSSARGTVSYEQYF

J gene: TRBJ1-2
clone size: -
V gene: TRBV11-2
D gene: TRBD1
CDR3 DNA: TGTGCCAGCAGCTCGCCCCGCGGGACAGCATCAAGCTATGGCTACACCTTC
CDR3 protein: CASSSPRGTASSYGYTF

J gene: TRBJ1-1
clone size: -
V gene: TRBV28
D gene: -
CDR3 DNA: TGTGCCAGCAGTCCCATACAGGGCCTCACTGAAGCTTTCTTT
CDR3 protein: CASSPIQGLTEAFF

J gene: TRBJ2-7
clone size: -
V gene: TRBV21-1
D gene: -
CDR3 DNA: TGTGCCAGCAGCAAAGTTTGTACTAGCGGGAGGTCCTACGAGCAGTACTTC
CDR3 protein: CASSKVCTSGRSYEQYF

J gene: TRBJ2-2
clone size: -
V gene: TRBV19
D gene: TRBD1
CDR3 DNA: TGTGCCAGTAAAATCCAGGGGGCGAACGGGGAGCTGTTTTTT
CDR3 protein: CASKIQGANGELFF

J gene: TRBJ2-1
clone size: -
V gene: TRBV19
D gene: -
CDR3 DNA: TGTGCCAGTAGTATGGCTAGATCCTACAATGAGCAGTTCTTC
CDR3 protein: CASSMARSYNEQFF

J gene: TRBJ1-5
clone size: -
V gene: TRBV19
D gene: -
CDR3 DNA: TGTGCCAGTAGTATCTGGCAGGAGGATCAGCCCCAGCATTTT
CDR3 protein: CASSIWQEDQPQHF

J gene: TRBJ2-1
clone size: -
V gene: TRBV19
D gene: TRBD2
CDR3 DNA: TGTGCCAGTAGTATGGCTAGCGGGAGGTCGGGCTCCTACAATGAGCAGTTCTTC
CDR3 protein: CASSMASGRSGSYNEQFF

J gene: TRBJ1-2
clone size: many
V gene: TRBV18
D gene: -
CDR3 DNA: TGTGCCAGCTCATCGGACTGGATCGGTGGCTACACCTTC
CDR3 protein: CASSSDWIGGYTF

J gene: TRBJ1-2
clone size: few
V gene: TRBV28
D gene: -
CDR3 DNA: TGTGCCAGCAGTTCTCCGGTAGGGGCAGGGGATGGCTACACCTTC
CDR3 protein: CASSSPVGAGDGYTF

J gene: TRBJ2-7
clone size: -
V gene: TRBV19
D gene: -
CDR3 DNA: TGTGCCAGTAGTATGGCGGCCTCCTACGAGCAGTACTTC
CDR3 protein: CASSMAASYEQYF

J gene: TRBJ2-1
clone size: -
V gene: TRBV6-6
D gene: TRBD2
CDR3 DNA: TGTGCCAGCAAGGGGAGACTAGCGGTATACAATGAGCAGTTCTTC
CDR3 protein: CASKGRLAVYNEQFF

J gene: TRBJ2-1
clone size: once
V gene: TRBV7-8
D gene: TRBD2
CDR3 DNA: TGTGCCAGCAGCTTAGGGACTAGCGGGAACAATGAGCAGTTCTTC
CDR3 protein: CASSLGTSGNNEQFF

J gene: TRBJ1-3
clone size: -
V gene: TRBV6-5
D gene: -
CDR3 DNA: TGTGCCAGCAGTTCCCCAGGGGAGGGAAACACCATATATTTT
CDR3 protein: CASSSPGEGNTIYF

J gene: TRBJ2-7
clone size: -
V gene: TRBV5-1
D gene: TRBD1
CDR3 DNA: TGCGCCAGCAGCCCCCGACAGGGTGGGGCCTACGAGCAGTACTTC
CDR3 protein: CASSPRQGGAYEQYF

J gene: TRBJ1-4
clone size: -
V gene: TRBV9
D gene: -
CDR3 DNA: TGTGCCAGCAGCGTAGGTTGGGGGCGGAGTGAAAAACTGTTTTTT
CDR3 protein: CASSVGWGRSEKLFF